A selection of T cell receptor beta chains follows, all from one sample in a study of T cell changes during pregnancy in multiple sclerosis. TCRdb keeps only in-frame clones here, not all; method: immunoSEQ multiplex PCR. Of 35,000 to 45,000 clones listed, 70% to 90% are singletons. Sequencing was performed on CD4+ T cells from peripheral blood mononuclear cells, taken in the first trimester of pregnancy. All receptors come from a female donor with multiple sclerosis, enrolled in a pregnancy study. CDR3s include the opening cysteine and the closing phenylalanine or tryptophan. A D gene is named only where the DNA matches it firmly. Some rows mark clone size as missing; the rest say once, few, many or name a class of expanded clone.

cdr3_aa,cdr3_nt,j_call,v_call,clone_size,d_call
CSVQGGQGVYEQYF,TGCAGCGTCCAGGGGGGACAGGGAGTATACGAGCAGTACTTC,TRBJ2-7,TRBV29-1,NA,TRBD1
CASSLAGTSGFNEQFF,TGTGCCAGCAGCTTGGCCGGGACTAGCGGATTCAATGAGCAGTTCTTC,TRBJ2-1,TRBV5-8,NA,TRBD2
CAWSVPPRQGALNVLTF,TGTGCCTGGAGTGTACCCCCTCGGCAGGGGGCACTCAACGTCCTGACTTTC,TRBJ2-6,TRBV30,NA,TRBD1
CASSYSIGGTGELFF,TGTGCCAGCAGTTACTCGATAGGGGGCACCGGGGAGCTGTTTTTT,TRBJ2-2,TRBV6-5,medium-sized,NA
CASSYSQTGYNSPLHF,TGTGCCAGCAGTTACTCTCAAACGGGCTATAATTCACCCCTCCACTTT,TRBJ1-6,TRBV6-5,NA,NA
CASSLRTGVNTEAFF,TGTGCCAGCAGCTTGAGGACAGGGGTGAACACTGAAGCTTTCTTT,TRBJ1-1,TRBV5-6,few,TRBD1
CASSVGLATGGELFF,TGTGCCAGCAGCGTAGGGTTAGCGACGGGCGGGGAGCTGTTTTTT,TRBJ2-2,TRBV9,NA,NA
CASSNRAGQAFNEQFF,TGTGCCAGCAGCAACAGGGCGGGACAGGCCTTCAATGAGCAGTTCTTC,TRBJ2-1,TRBV21-1,NA,NA
CASRRDSNTEAFF,TGCGCCAGCAGACGGGACAGCAACACTGAAGCTTTCTTT,TRBJ1-1,TRBV5-1,NA,TRBD1
CASSRPTSGRPSTGELFF,TGCGCCAGCAGCCGTCCGACTAGCGGGAGGCCATCCACCGGGGAGCTGTTTTTT,TRBJ2-2,TRBV5-1,NA,TRBD2
CASSVGLGRNTGELFF,TGTGCCAGCAGCGTAGGTTTGGGCCGGAACACCGGGGAGCTGTTTTTT,TRBJ2-2,TRBV9,once,NA
CASSVARGLGTEAFF,TGTGCCAGTAGTGTGGCTAGGGGCCTCGGCACTGAAGCTTTCTTT,TRBJ1-1,TRBV19,NA,NA
CASSRGGLAGVYLAKNIQYF,TGTGCCAGCAGTCGTGGGGGGCTAGCGGGGGTCTACCTAGCCAAAAACATTCAGTACTTC,TRBJ2-4,TRBV28,NA,TRBD2
CASSQGQGLGYTF,TGCGCCAGCAGCCAGGGACAGGGCCTAGGCTACACCTTC,TRBJ1-2,TRBV5-1,NA,TRBD1
CASSLSQGANQPQHF,TGTGCCAGCAGTTTAAGTCAGGGGGCGAATCAGCCCCAGCATTTT,TRBJ1-5,TRBV28,once,TRBD1
CASSPFNYGYTF,TGTGCCAGCAGCCCGTTTAACTATGGCTACACCTTC,TRBJ1-2,TRBV2,NA,NA
CASSLFGEYGYTF,TGCGCCAGCAGCTTGTTCGGGGAGTATGGCTACACCTTC,TRBJ1-2,TRBV5-1,NA,NA
CASSYIETYNEQFF,TGTGCCAGCAGCTATATCGAGACCTACAATGAGCAGTTCTTC,TRBJ2-1,TRBV6-6,NA,NA
CASSNLGGGPGEQFF,TGTGCCAGCAGCAATCTCGGGGGAGGGCCCGGTGAGCAGTTCTTC,TRBJ2-1,TRBV5-4,NA,TRBD2
CAWTDGRNTIYF,TGTGCCTGGACGGACGGGAGAAACACCATATATTTT,TRBJ1-3,TRBV30,NA,NA
CASSRGTYEQYF,TGTGCCAGCAGTAGGGGGACCTACGAGCAGTACTTC,TRBJ2-7,TRBV28,NA,NA
CASSSGGPGELFF,TGTGCCAGCAGCTCCGGGGGGCCTGGGGAGCTGTTTTTT,TRBJ2-2,TRBV9,once,NA
CASSQDRLAGGGGQETQYF,TGCGCCAGCAGCCAAGATAGACTAGCGGGAGGGGGGGGCCAAGAGACCCAGTACTTC,TRBJ2-5,TRBV4-1,NA,TRBD2
CASSSETGSGYTF,TGTGCCAGCAGCTCTGAGACAGGGTCAGGCTACACCTTC,TRBJ1-2,TRBV5-4,NA,TRBD1
CASSRGGLAYEQYF,TGTGCCAGCAGTAGGGGGGGATTGGCCTACGAGCAGTACTTC,TRBJ2-7,TRBV28,NA,NA
CASSLRGQGFNEKLFF,TGTGCCAGCAGCTTAAGAGGACAGGGTTTTAATGAAAAACTGTTTTTT,TRBJ1-4,TRBV7-2,NA,TRBD1
CASSPDPGLAGPKEETQYF,TGCGCCAGCAGCCCTGATCCGGGACTAGCGGGACCCAAGGAAGAGACCCAGTACTTC,TRBJ2-5,TRBV5-1,NA,TRBD2
CAWSQSTTGRERPQHF,TGTGCCTGGAGTCAATCAACGACAGGGAGAGAGCGGCCCCAGCATTTT,TRBJ1-5,TRBV30,NA,TRBD1
CASSDRLAGGLGDAKNIQYF,TGTGCCAGCAGTGACCGGCTAGCGGGAGGACTTGGTGACGCCAAAAACATTCAGTACTTC,TRBJ2-4,TRBV6-4,NA,TRBD2
CASSPRTGRWTEAFF,TGTGCCAGTAGTCCCCGGACAGGGCGATGGACTGAAGCTTTCTTT,TRBJ1-1,TRBV19,NA,TRBD1
CASSLAPPGATPLRVGQPQHF,TGTGCCAGCAGCTTAGCCCCTCCAGGGGCGACCCCCCTTCGGGTTGGGCAGCCCCAGCATTTT,TRBJ1-5,TRBV7-2,NA,NA
CASSGGQGFHYGYTF,TGTGCCAGCAGCGGGGGACAGGGGTTTCACTATGGCTACACCTTC,TRBJ1-2,TRBV5-6,NA,TRBD1
CAWRSSSWETQYF,TGTGCCTGGAGGAGCTCTAGCTGGGAGACCCAGTACTTC,TRBJ2-5,TRBV30,NA,NA
CAWSPGQGYGYTF,TGTGCCTGGAGCCCGGGACAGGGCTATGGCTACACCTTC,TRBJ1-2,TRBV30,NA,TRBD1
CAWSMGQGYEQYF,TGTGCCTGGAGCATGGGACAGGGTTACGAGCAGTACTTC,TRBJ2-7,TRBV30,NA,TRBD1
CASSAIQGAIGAQYF,TGTGCCAGCAGTGCCATACAGGGGGCGATTGGGGCCCAGTACTTC,TRBJ2-5,TRBV25-1,NA,TRBD1
CASSNRQGGGNTIYF,TGTGCCAGCAGCAATAGACAGGGGGGCGGAAACACCATATATTTT,TRBJ1-3,TRBV6-1,NA,TRBD1
CASSAGVPNTEAFF,TGTGCCAGCAGCGCAGGGGTACCGAACACTGAAGCTTTCTTT,TRBJ1-1,TRBV5-5,NA,NA
CASSLASGGDTQYF,TGCGCCAGCAGCTTGGCCTCAGGGGGGGATACGCAGTATTTT,TRBJ2-3,TRBV5-1,NA,NA
CASSTDRGSYEQYF,TGTGCCAGCAGCACTGACAGGGGCTCCTACGAGCAGTACTTC,TRBJ2-7,TRBV27,once,TRBD1
CASSLFRGNRHSNTEAFF,TGTGCCAGCAGCTTATTTCGAGGTAACCGCCACTCGAACACTGAAGCTTTCTTT,TRBJ1-1,TRBV5-6,NA,NA
CASWFRGTEAFF,TGTGCCAGCTGGTTCCGGGGCACTGAAGCTTTCTTT,TRBJ1-1,TRBV27,NA,NA
CASSLVGHLTGELFF,TGTGCCAGCAGCTTAGTGGGACATTTGACCGGGGAGCTGTTTTTT,TRBJ2-2,TRBV7-2,NA,NA
CASSVTSSRGEQFF,TGTGCCAGCAGCGTAACAAGCTCGCGGGGTGAGCAGTTCTTC,TRBJ2-1,TRBV9,NA,NA
CATQGGSTEAFF,TGTGCCACCCAGGGAGGTAGCACTGAAGCTTTCTTT,TRBJ1-1,TRBV10-3,NA,NA
CASSSTVIADTQYF,TGTGCCAGCAGCTCCACAGTGATAGCAGATACGCAGTATTTT,TRBJ2-3,TRBV13,NA,NA
CASSYGTSRADTQYF,TGTGCCAGCAGTTACGGTACATCGAGGGCAGATACGCAGTATTTT,TRBJ2-3,TRBV6-5,NA,NA
CASSDYAQGGTDTQYF,TGTGCCAGCAGTGACTACGCCCAGGGGGGCACAGATACGCAGTATTTT,TRBJ2-3,TRBV6-1,NA,TRBD1
CASSITGTNYEQYF,TGTGCCAGCAGTATAACAGGGACGAACTACGAGCAGTACTTC,TRBJ2-7,TRBV6-1,NA,NA
CASSQDKGAEQYF,TGTGCCAGCAGCCAAGATAAGGGGGCAGAGCAGTACTTC,TRBJ2-7,TRBV4-2,NA,TRBD1
CASSLREPYNEQFF,TGTGCCAGCAGCTTAAGGGAGCCCTACAATGAGCAGTTCTTC,TRBJ2-1,TRBV7-9,NA,NA